This T cell receptor (beta chain) was found in a study of T cell changes during pregnancy in multiple sclerosis. Clones were sequenced by immunoSEQ multiplex PCR, and TCRdb holds only the in-frame ones, with some missing. The repertoire holds over 45,000 clones, with 92% as singletons. This sequence was found in a female donor with multiple sclerosis, enrolled in a pregnancy study. The input for sequencing was CD4+ T cells from peripheral blood mononuclear cells, taken after pregnancy.

In DNA form, the CDR3 reads TGTGCCAGCTCACCCGGACAGGGGGACGAGCAGTACTTC. Its protein is CASSPGQGDEQYF. This chain connects TRBV18 to TRBJ2-7, with 10 bases that match TRBD1. Germline CDR1 and CDR2: KGHSH and LQKENI. V shed 3 bases and J 5 bases; nucleotides not matched to a gene: 1. This CDR3 spans 13 amino acids.